This TCR beta chain was captured by sequencing in a study of OX40 agonist ivuxolimab in advanced cancers. Study as a whole: Patients treated during dose escalation were battling hepatocellular carcinoma, melanoma, renal cell or head and neck cancer.

Data came from immunoSEQ multiplex PCR; TCRdb stores just in-frame clones and leaves some out. The sample records around 72,000 clones, about 91% being singletons. Concerning this clone: What it recognizes is unknown.

Study-level findings and limits: Expanded peripheral T-cell antigen specificity went undetermined.

Patients who had autoimmune disease history or got systemic immunosuppression were left out. This TCR was recovered from an adult with an advanced solid tumor such as melanoma, head and neck, liver or kidney cancer. The source was CD4+ or CD8+ T cells sorted from blood, collected in a trial of the OX40 agonist ivuxolimab.

CDR3 in amino acids: CASSLGLASSYNEQFF. The CDR3 bases are TGTGCCAGCAGTTTGGGGTTGGCGAGCTCCTACAATGAGCAGTTCTTC. This sequence joins TRBV28 and TRBJ2-1, with unresolved D. Trimming took off 3 bases at V and 0 bases at J, with 12 bases between the two ends. Germline CDR1 is MDHEN and CDR2 is SYDVKM. CDR3 length: 16 residues.